This entry lists 20 T cell receptor beta chains sequenced from one sample in a study of blood T cell repertoires in COVID-19. TCRdb's copy holds only in-frame clones and misses some; the assay was immunoSEQ multiplex PCR. This sample has hundreds of thousands of clones, with roughly 87% found just once. The specimen sequenced was PBMCs or T cells enriched from blood (not recorded which). All receptors derive from a woman in her twenties or thirties who had recovered from COVID-19.

The rearrangement joins TRBV5-1 to TRBJ2-3; the D gene is possibly TRBD2 (6 bases). CDR1 is SGHRS and CDR2 is YFSETQ in the germline V gene. Deletions cut 2 bases from V and 3 bases from J, with 10 bases between. This CDR3 contains 14 residues. CDR3 loop: CASSFVAGTDTQYF. The CDR3 region has the DNA TGCGCCAGCAGCTTCGTGGCGGGGACAGATACGCAGTATTTT.

The V gene is TRBV2, the J gene TRBJ2-7, with 7 positions matching TRBD1. Germline loops: CDR1 SNHLY, CDR2 FYNNEI. CDR3 length: 13 residues. With V trimmed by 4 bases and J by 10 bases, 10 bases remained unmatched. The CDR3 loop reads CASSGEGTASQYF. CDR3 coding DNA: TGTGCCAGCAGTGGAGAGGGGACAGCCTCACAGTACTTC.

The chain joins TRBV24-1 to TRBJ1-5; tentatively, D is TRBD1 (6 bases). Germline CDR1 is KGHDR and CDR2 is SFDVKD. This CDR3 region has 15 residues. Between the trimmed V and J ends, which lost 3 bases and 5 bases, there was a span of 13 bases. CDR3 DNA: TGTGCCACCAGTGATATACAGGGTCCGGATCAGCCCCAGCATTTT. Translated, it gives CATSDIQGPDQPQHF.

V usage is TRBV6-1 and J usage is TRBJ1-5, with a weak D call TRBD1 (6 bases). The CDR3 spans 15 residues. V gave up 2 bases and J gave up 5 bases, with 13 bases separating them. Germline CDR1 MNHNS, CDR2 SASEGT. The CDR3 DNA is TGTGCCAGCAGTGAACCACCCCACAGGGATCAGCCCCAGCATTTT. This encodes CASSEPPHRDQPQHF.

The chain joins TRBV12-3 or TRBV12-4 to TRBJ2-1; D is perhaps TRBD1 (6 bases). V was clipped by 8 bases and J by 9 bases, with 11 bases between them. The CDR3 is 11 residues long. CDR3 in DNA: TGTGCCAGCGCGCAGGGGCCTGAGCAGTTCTTC. It codes for CASAQGPEQFF.

The chain links TRBV19 to TRBJ1-5; TRBD1 aligns across 9 bases. In germline, CDR1 is LNHDA, CDR2 SQIVND (reference sequence). V gave up 3 bases and J gave up 0 bases; unmatched junction bases: 3. The CDR3 extends over 16 amino acids. In DNA form, the CDR3 reads TGTGCCAGTAGTATGTGGACAGGGGCTAGCAATCAGCCCCAGCATTTT. The encoded protein is CASSMWTGASNQPQHF.

This clone was found once. The chain combines TRBV5-6 with TRBJ1-1; D possibly corresponds to TRBD1 (5 bases). The CDR3 is 14 amino acids. The V gene's germline CDR1 is SGHDT and CDR2 YYEEEE. V lost 6 bases to trimming and J lost 0 bases, with 12 bases between them. CDR3 residues: CASTDGQMNTEAFF. In nucleotides, the CDR3 is TGTGCCAGCACCGATGGACAAATGAACACTGAAGCTTTCTTT.

This clone was seen a single time. The chain combines TRBV5-1 with TRBJ1-4; maybe TRBD1 (5 bases). The CDR3 has 14 amino acids. The germline V gene encodes CDR1 SGHRS and CDR2 YFSETQ. V dropped 1 base and J dropped 8 bases, with 12 bases sitting between them. DNA for the CDR3: TGCGCCAGCAGCTTGAGGGGCCCTCCAGAAAAACTGTTTTTT. Amino acid sequence: CASSLRGPPEKLFF.

J is TRBJ2-7 and V is TRBV5-1, with 12 positions matching TRBD1. The germline gives CDR1 SGHRS, CDR2 YFSETQ. V lost 4 bases to trimming and J lost 2 bases; unmatched junction nucleotides: 4. The CDR3 totals 15 residues. The CDR3 DNA is TGCGCCAGCAGCCGGGACAGGGGGCAAACCTACGAGCAGTACTTC. Amino acid sequence: CASSRDRGQTYEQYF.

The chain links TRBV3-1 (or the pseudogene TRBV3-2) to TRBJ2-7; weak D call: TRBD1 (6 bases). CDR3 length equals 15 residues. V lost 3 bases and J 3 bases, leaving 15 bases between the germline ends. Per germline, CDR1 LGHDT and CDR2 YNNKEL (reference sequence). CDR3 sequence (DNA): TGTGCCAGCAGCCAGCGACAGGTCTCGGGCTACGAGCAGTACTTC. This gives the protein CASSQRQVSGYEQYF.

A single count supports this clone. J is TRBJ1-2 and V is TRBV7-9; tentative D call: TRBD1 (6 bases). V was shortened by 5 bases and J by 0 bases, with 13 bases between the two germline ends. CDR1 is SEHNR, CDR2 FQNEAQ, per germline (reference sequence). The CDR3 loop spans 15 amino acids. The CDR3: CASSIDRSANYGYTF. The CDR3 nucleotides read TGTGCCAGCAGCATCGACAGGTCGGCTAACTATGGCTACACCTTC. The complete variable domain, with remaining parts taken from reference TRBV7-9 and TRBJ1-2, reads DTGVSQNPRHKITKRGQNVTFRCDPISEHNRLYWYRQTLGQGPEFLTYFQNEAQLEKSRLLSDRFSAERPKGSFSTLEIQRTEQGDSAMYLCASSIDRSANYGYTFGSGTRLTVV.

In nucleotides, the CDR3 is TGTGCCAGCAGCCGAGGAGCGGCAACTAATGAAAAACTGTTTTTT. This codes for CASSRGAATNEKLFF. The chain carries TRBV5-8 and TRBJ1-4; unclear D gene. Trimming cost V 4 bases and J 0 bases, with 10 bases left between them. The germline CDR1 and CDR2 sequences are SGHTS and YDEGEE. The CDR3 consists of 15 residues.

This sequence joins TRBV5-4 and TRBJ2-2, with 8 positions matching TRBD1. Trimming at V came to 4 bases and at J to 0 bases, leaving 8 bases not matched to a gene. CDR1 is SGHNT and CDR2 is YYREEE in the germline V gene (reference sequence). The CDR3 totals 17 residues. The CDR3 region is CASSTGQGHSNTGELFF. As DNA, the CDR3 is TGTGCCAGCAGCACCGGACAGGGACACTCGAACACCGGGGAGCTGTTTTTT.

The chain links TRBV5-1 to TRBJ1-4; 8 bases fit TRBD1. V dropped 4 bases and J dropped 3; count of bases not matched to a gene: 2. Germline V gene sequence: CDR1 SGHRS, CDR2 YFSETQ. This CDR3 has 14 residues. CDR3 DNA: TGCGCCAGCAGCCGGGGACAGGCTAATGAAAAACTGTTTTTT. Translating it yields CASSRGQANEKLFF.

V gene TRBV21-1 combines with J gene TRBJ2-4; the table names TRBD1, a call not compared with the DNA. TRBV21-1 is recorded as a pseudogene. This CDR3 region has 19 residues. CDR3 sequence reads: CASSKGFHRESVAKNIQYF. The CDR3 DNA follows: TGTGCCAGCAGCAAAGGTTTTCACAGGGAAAGTGTAGCCAAAAACATTCAGTACTTC.

In its sample, this clone was seen a few times. This rearrangement joins TRBV5-4 to TRBJ2-3; possibly TRBD1 for D (5 bases). The CDR3 is 13 residues long. Germline V gives CDR1 SGHNT, CDR2 YYREEE (reference sequence). The V and J ends lost 3 bases and 3 bases respectively, with 8 bases between them. The CDR3: CASSSSGTDTQYF. CDR3 bases: TGTGCCAGCAGCTCGTCAGGGACAGATACGCAGTATTTT.

This chain links TRBV6-1 with TRBJ2-7, with 10 bases fitting TRBD1. In germline, CDR1 is MNHNS, CDR2 SASEGT. This CDR3 has 18 residues. The V gene end was trimmed by 1 base and the J gene end by 4 bases; junction bases not matched to a gene: 13. CDR3: CASSEGKGLGQGMYEQYF. The CDR3 nucleotides read TGTGCCAGCAGTGAAGGTAAAGGGTTGGGACAGGGGATGTACGAGCAGTACTTC.

This clone was counted a few times. The gene calls are TRBV5-5 and TRBJ1-1, with D possibly TRBD1 on 6 matching bases. Looked up from germline, CDR1 is SGHKS and CDR2 is YYEKEE (reference sequence). The CDR3 is 16 amino acids. Deletions cut 3 bases from V and 7 bases from J, with 22 bases between. Here the CDR3 DNA reads TGTGCCAGCAGCTCACGGGGGGCGCTTAATTATGGTGAAGCTTTCTTT. It specifies CASSSRGALNYGEAFF.

The chain couples TRBV19 to TRBJ1-1, with TRBD1 matching 8 bases. V shed 6 bases, J shed 5 bases, and the junction held 5 bases outside the gene matches. This CDR3 is built from 13 residues. Germline CDR1 reads LNHDA; CDR2 reads SQIVND (reference sequence). This chain's CDR3 is CASRNTGGTEAFF. As DNA, the CDR3 is TGTGCCAGTAGGAATACAGGGGGAACTGAAGCTTTCTTT.

The chain uses TRBV29-1 and TRBJ2-5, with 9 nucleotides matching TRBD2. This CDR3 region has 13 residues. CDR1 and CDR2 from the germline V gene are SQVTM and ANQGSEA. Losses at the gene ends were 2 bases for V and 5 bases for J; bases not matched to a gene: 3. CDR3 sequence: CSVESSGGETQYF. For the CDR3, the DNA is TGCAGCGTTGAATCCAGCGGGGGGGAGACCCAGTACTTC.